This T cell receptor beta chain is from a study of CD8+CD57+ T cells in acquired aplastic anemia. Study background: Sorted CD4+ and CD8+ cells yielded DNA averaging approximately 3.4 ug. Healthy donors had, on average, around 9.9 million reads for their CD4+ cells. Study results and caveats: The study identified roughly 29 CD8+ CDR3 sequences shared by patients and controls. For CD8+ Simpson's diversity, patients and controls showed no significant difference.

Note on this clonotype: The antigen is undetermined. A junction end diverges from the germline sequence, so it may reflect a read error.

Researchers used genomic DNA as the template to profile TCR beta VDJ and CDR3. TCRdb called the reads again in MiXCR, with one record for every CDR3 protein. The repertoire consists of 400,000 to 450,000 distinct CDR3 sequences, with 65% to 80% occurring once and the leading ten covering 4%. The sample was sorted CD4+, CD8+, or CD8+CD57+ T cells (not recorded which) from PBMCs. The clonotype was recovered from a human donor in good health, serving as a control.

In nucleotides, the CDR3 is TGTGCCAGCAGCTTAGATTTTAGGTCTGGCGTGTGGAACTTC. It specifies CASSLDFRSGVWNF. The chain is built from TRBV7-2 and TRBJ2-7; D is unresolved. The CDR3 is 14 amino acids. CDR1 is SGHTA, CDR2 FQGNSA, per germline.